This T cell receptor (beta chain) was captured in a study of blood T cells in healthy people across ages (dated by TCRdb to between 2015 and 2016). Describing the broader study: In model experiments, template switching captured roughly one uniquely barcoded TCR beta cDNA molecule for every two T cells. The study measured age-related changes in TCR beta repertoire diversity using deep sequencing normalized with unique cDNA molecular identifiers. The donors were split into four age groups: young (average roughly 15 years), middle-aged (roughly 42), aged (roughly 60) and long-lived (under 85). Donors of different ages were randomly distributed across sequencing lanes to avoid experimental bias. For two donors (one aged 18 to 29 and one aged 80 or older), the study analyzed two additional independent replicas of 1 million unique cDNA reads from the same blood draw. On the study overall, not on this receptor specifically: Total diversity estimates from one million sequenced T cells were considered lower bounds and underestimates. There was a strong correlation between observed TCR beta diversity and the percentage of naive T cells measured by flow cytometry. Compared with the aged group, more naive CD4+ T cells, fewer expanded clones and increased TCR diversity were shown by the long-lived group, suggesting age selection. Donor CMV infection status was unknown, potentially confounding age-related changes in expanded clonotypes. Since profiling was done on bulk unsorted PBMCs, naive and antigen-experienced compartments could not be conclusively compared. As age increased, observed TCR beta diversity per million T cells dropped in a roughly linear way, and a significant reduction was already evident by age about 36.

Systemically healthy Caucasian individuals from Russia, around 38 in total and aged roughly 6 to 95 years, were included as donors. Each donor gave ten milliliters of peripheral blood, collected into EDTA-treated Vacutainer tubes. Ficoll-Paque density-gradient centrifugation was used to isolate PBMCs, with at least 6 million per sample. Trizol reagent was used to extract total RNA from the PBMCs, yielding at least 5.5 micrograms per sample. The percentages of naive CD45RAhigh/CD27high T cells were determined by flow cytometry on a PBMC aliquot from every donor. Concerning this clonotype: The target of this receptor is not known. The input lacks base qualities; no much larger clone sits a single base away.

The germline V gene gives CDR1 as MGHRA and CDR2 as YSYEKL. From its cysteine to its phenylalanine, the CDR3 spans 15 amino acids. Of the read, only the CDR3 DNA is kept; its 45 bases are in frame from base 1. V lost 0 bases and J lost 6 bases; the stretch between them is 9 bases long. Library preparation used 5' RACE. TCRdb lists the instrument as Illumina HiSeq 2500. A second 7 to 11 cycle PCR used a sample-barcoded 5' primer and a J-beta primer mix. A template-switch 5' adaptor carrying 12 random nucleotides introduced a unique molecular identifier onto each TCR beta cDNA molecule. At least 2.5 million CDR3-containing paired-end reads were obtained from each sample. First-strand cDNA was synthesized from all RNA with the Mint cDNA synthesis kit, primed by a TRBC-specific oligonucleotide. All cDNA was treated with uracil-DNA glycosylase and then went through a first 18-cycle PCR with the universal primers M1SS and BC2_uni_R. The original pipeline was this. For normalization, 1 million high-quality reads, each with a distinct molecular identifier, were randomly selected from each sample. Reads sharing molecular identifiers were discarded rather than binned into consensus sequences. MiTCR, run with a Q25 quality threshold and the strictest error-elimination algorithm, handled CDR3 identification, clonotype clustering and error correction. A nonparametric unseen species model with Euler transformation was used to estimate lower-bound total TCR beta diversity. The raw public data were reprocessed by TCRdb itself: fastp quality trimming at Q25, MiXCR clonotype calling, in-frame beta chains only. Duplicate CDR3 protein sequences are folded into a single record with the most common DNA and genes. TCRdb's processing, not the authors', yielded these V and J calls. The sample has 1.5 million to 2 million distinct CDR3 sequences on record, roughly 30% of them singletons. The ten largest clones represent 7.7% of the sample.

The sequence was collected from a woman between 25 and 40 years old in good health. The chain was built from TRBV4-1 and TRBJ1-6; the D gene cannot be named for sure. Input material: blood. The CDR3 region reads CASSQDGRVNSPLHF. The nucleotide sequence is given as TGCGCCAGCAGCCAAGATGGTAGGGTTAATTCACCCCTCCACTTT.